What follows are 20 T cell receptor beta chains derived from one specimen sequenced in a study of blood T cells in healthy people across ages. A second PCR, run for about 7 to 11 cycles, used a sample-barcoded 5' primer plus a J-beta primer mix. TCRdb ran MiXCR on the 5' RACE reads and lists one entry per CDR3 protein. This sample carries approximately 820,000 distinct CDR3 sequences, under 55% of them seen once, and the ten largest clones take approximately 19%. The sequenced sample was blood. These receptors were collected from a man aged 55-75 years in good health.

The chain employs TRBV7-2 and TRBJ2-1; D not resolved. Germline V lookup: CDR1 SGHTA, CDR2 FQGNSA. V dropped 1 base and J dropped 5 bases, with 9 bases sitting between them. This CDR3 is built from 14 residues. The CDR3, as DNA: TGTGCCAGCAGCTTAGAGTTAGGACACAATGAGCAGTTCTTC. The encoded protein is CASSLELGHNEQFF.

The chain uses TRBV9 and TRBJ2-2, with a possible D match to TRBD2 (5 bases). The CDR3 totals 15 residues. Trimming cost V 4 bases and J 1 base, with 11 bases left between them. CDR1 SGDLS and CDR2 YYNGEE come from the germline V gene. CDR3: CASSPTGMNTGELFF. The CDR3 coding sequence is TGTGCCAGCAGCCCGACCGGGATGAACACCGGGGAGCTGTTTTTT.

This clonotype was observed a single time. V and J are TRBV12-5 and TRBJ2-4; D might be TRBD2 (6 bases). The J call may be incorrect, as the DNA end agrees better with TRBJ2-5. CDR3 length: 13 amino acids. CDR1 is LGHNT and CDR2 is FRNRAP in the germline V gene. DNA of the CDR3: TGTGCTAGTGGTTTGACGGGGGTAGAGACCCAGTACTTC. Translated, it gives CASGLTGVETQYF.

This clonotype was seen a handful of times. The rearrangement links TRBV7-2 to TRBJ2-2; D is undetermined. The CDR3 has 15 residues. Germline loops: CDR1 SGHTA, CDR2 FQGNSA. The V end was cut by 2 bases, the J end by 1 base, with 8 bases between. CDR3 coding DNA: TGTGCCAGCAGCTTAATGGACCGGAACACCGGGGAGCTGTTTTTT. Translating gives CASSLMDRNTGELFF.

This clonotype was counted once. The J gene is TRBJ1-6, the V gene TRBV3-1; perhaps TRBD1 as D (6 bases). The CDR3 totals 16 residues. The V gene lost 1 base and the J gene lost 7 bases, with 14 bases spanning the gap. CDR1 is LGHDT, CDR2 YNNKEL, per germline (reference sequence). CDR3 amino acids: CASSQGWGLKNSPLHF. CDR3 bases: TGTGCCAGCAGCCAAGGATGGGGGCTAAAGAATTCACCCCTCCACTTT. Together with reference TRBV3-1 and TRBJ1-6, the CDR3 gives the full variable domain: DTAVSQTPKYLVTQMGNDKSIKCEQNLGHDTMYWYKQDSKKFLKIMFSYNNKELIINETVPNRFSPKSPDKAHLNLHINSLELGDSAVYFCASSQGWGLKNSPLHFGNGTRLTVT.

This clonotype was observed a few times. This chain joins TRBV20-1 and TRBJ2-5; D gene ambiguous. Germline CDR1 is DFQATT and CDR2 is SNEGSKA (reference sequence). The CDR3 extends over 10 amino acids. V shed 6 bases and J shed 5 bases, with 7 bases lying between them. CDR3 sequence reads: CSAGVETQYF. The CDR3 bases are TGCAGTGCAGGTGTCGAGACCCAGTACTTC.

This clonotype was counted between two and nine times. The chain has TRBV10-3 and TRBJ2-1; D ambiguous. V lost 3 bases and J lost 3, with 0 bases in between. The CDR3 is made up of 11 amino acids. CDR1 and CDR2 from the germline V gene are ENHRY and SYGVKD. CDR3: CAISDYNEQFF. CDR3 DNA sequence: TGTGCCATCAGTGACTACAATGAGCAGTTCTTC.

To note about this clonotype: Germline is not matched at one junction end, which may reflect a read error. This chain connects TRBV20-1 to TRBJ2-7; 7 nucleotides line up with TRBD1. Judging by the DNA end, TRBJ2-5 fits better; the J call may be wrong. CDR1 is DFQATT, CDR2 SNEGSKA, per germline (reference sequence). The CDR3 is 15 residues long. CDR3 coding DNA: TGCTGTGCCAAGTATTCCACCAGGGGGCAAGAGACCCAGTACTTC. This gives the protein CCAKYSTRGQETQYF.

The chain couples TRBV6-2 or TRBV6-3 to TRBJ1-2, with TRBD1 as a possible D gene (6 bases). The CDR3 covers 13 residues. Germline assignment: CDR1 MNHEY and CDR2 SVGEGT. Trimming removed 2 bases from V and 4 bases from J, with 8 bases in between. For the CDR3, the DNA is TGTGCCAGCAGTTACGGGACAATCTATGGCTACACCTTC. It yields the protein CASSYGTIYGYTF.

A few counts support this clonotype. Written as DNA, the CDR3 is TGTGCCAGCAGCCATAACCCGGGACTCGAGGAGACCCAGTACTTC. As protein: CASSHNPGLEETQYF. The chain couples TRBV6-5 to TRBJ2-5; TRBD2 might be the D (6 bases). Per germline, CDR1 MNHEY and CDR2 SVGAGI. CDR3 length: 15 residues. Between the trimmed V and J ends, which lost 6 bases and 5 bases, there was a span of 19 bases.

The chain's CDR3 is CASSPRNGGHEQYF. CDR3 nucleotides: TGTGCCAGCAGCCCCCGTAACGGGGGGCATGAGCAGTACTTC. This chain links TRBV9 with TRBJ2-7, with a possible D match to TRBD2 (7 bases). The length of the CDR3 is 14 residues. The germline CDR1 and CDR2 sequences are SGDLS and YYNGEE. Trimming took off 4 bases at V and 7 bases at J, with 18 bases between the two ends.

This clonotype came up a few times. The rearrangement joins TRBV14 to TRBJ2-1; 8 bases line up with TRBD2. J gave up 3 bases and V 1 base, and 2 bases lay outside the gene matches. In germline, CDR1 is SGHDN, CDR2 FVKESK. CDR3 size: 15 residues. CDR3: CASSQVGGVYNEQFF. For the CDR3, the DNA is TGTGCCAGCAGCCAAGTCGGGGGGGTCTACAATGAGCAGTTCTTC.

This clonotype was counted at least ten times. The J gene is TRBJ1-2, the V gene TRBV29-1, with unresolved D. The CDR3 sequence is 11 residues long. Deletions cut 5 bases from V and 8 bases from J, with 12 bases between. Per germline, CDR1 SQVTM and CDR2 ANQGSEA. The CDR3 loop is CSVSETLGYTF. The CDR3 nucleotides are TGCAGCGTTTCTGAAACTCTCGGCTACACCTTC.

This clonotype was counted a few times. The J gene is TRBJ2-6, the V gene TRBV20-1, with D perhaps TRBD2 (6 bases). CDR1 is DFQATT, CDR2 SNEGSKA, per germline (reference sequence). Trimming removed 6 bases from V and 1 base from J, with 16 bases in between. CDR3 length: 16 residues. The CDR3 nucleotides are TGCAGTGCCCCCACGGGACTCGGTTCTGGGGCCAACGTCCTGACTTTC. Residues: CSAPTGLGSGANVLTF.

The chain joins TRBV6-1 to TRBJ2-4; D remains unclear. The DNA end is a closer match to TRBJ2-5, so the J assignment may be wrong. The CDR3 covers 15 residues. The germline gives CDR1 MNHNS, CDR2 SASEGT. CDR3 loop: CASSASGGTWETQYF. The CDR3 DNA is TGTGCCAGCAGTGCTTCTGGCGGTACCTGGGAGACCCAGTACTTC.

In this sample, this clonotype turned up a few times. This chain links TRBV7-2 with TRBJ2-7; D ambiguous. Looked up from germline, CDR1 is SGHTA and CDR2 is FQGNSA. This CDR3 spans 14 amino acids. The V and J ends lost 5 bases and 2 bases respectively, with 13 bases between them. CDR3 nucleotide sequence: TGTGCCAGCAGCCCCGGGCCCGGTCCCTACGAGCAGTACTTC. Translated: CASSPGPGPYEQYF.

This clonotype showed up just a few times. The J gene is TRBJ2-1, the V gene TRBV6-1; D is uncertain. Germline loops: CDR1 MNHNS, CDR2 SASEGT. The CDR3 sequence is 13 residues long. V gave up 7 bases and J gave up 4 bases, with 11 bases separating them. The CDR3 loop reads CASIPPAYNEQFF. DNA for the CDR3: TGTGCCAGCATTCCTCCAGCGTACAATGAGCAGTTCTTC.

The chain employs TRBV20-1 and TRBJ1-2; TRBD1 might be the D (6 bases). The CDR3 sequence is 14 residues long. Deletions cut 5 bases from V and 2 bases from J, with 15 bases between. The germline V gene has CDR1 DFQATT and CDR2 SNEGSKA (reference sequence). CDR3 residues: CSALRQELNYGYTF. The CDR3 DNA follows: TGCAGTGCTCTCCGACAGGAGTTAAACTATGGCTACACCTTC.

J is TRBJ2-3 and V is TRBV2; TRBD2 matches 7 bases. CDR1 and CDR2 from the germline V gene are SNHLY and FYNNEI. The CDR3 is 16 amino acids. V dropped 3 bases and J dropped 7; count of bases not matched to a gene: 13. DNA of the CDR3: TGTGCCAGCAGTGAGTCAGGCGGGGGACCCGGAAATACGCAGTATTTT. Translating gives CASSESGGGPGNTQYF.

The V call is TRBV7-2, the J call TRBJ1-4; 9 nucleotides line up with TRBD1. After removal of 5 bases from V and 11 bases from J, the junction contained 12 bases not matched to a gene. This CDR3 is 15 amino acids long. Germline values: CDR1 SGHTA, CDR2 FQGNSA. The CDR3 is CASSPGGTGRGKLFF. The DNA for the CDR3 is TGTGCCAGCAGCCCAGGGGGGACAGGGAGGGGTAAACTGTTTTTT.